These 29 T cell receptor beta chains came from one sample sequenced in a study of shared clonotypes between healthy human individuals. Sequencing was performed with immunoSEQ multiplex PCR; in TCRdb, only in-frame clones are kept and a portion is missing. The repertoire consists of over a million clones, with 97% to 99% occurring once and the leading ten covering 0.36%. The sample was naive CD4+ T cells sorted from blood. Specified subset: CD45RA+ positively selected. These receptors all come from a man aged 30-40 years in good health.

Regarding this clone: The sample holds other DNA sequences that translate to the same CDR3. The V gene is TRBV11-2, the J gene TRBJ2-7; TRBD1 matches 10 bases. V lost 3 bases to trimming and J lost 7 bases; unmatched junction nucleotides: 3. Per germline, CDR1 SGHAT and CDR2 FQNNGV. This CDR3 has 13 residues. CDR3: CASSFDRGREQYF. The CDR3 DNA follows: TGTGCCAGCAGCTTTGACAGGGGGCGTGAGCAGTACTTC.

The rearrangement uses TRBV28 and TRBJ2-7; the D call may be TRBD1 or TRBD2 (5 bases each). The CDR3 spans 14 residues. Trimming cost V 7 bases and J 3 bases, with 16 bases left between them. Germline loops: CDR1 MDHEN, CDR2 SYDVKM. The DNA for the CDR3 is TGTGCCAGCACCCCAGAAGGGACGTTCTACGAGCAGTACTTC. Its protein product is CASTPEGTFYEQYF. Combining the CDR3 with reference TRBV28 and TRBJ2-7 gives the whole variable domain DVKVTQSSRYLVKRTGEKVFLECVQDMDHENMFWYRQDPGLGLRLIYFSYDVKMKEKGDIPEGYSVSREKKERFSLILESASTNQTSMYLCASTPEGTFYEQYFGPGTRLTVT.

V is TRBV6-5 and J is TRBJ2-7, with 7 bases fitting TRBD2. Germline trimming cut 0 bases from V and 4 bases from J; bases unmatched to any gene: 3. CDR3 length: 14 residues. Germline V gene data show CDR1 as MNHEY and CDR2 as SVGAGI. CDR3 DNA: TGTGCCAGCAGTTACTCGTGGGAGGGATACGAGCAGTACTTC. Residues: CASSYSWEGYEQYF.

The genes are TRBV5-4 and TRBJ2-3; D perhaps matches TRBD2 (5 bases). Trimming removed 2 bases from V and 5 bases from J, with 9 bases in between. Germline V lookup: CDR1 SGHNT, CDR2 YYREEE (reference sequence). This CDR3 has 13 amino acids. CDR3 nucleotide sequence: TGTGCCAGCAGCTTCCCCCGGGAAGATACGCAGTATTTT. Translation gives CASSFPREDTQYF.

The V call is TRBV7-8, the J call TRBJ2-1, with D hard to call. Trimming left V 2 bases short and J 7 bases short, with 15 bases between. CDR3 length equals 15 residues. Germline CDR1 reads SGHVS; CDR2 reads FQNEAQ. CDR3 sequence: CASSLKWPFRNEQFF. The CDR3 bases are TGTGCCAGCAGCTTAAAGTGGCCATTTAGGAATGAGCAGTTCTTC.

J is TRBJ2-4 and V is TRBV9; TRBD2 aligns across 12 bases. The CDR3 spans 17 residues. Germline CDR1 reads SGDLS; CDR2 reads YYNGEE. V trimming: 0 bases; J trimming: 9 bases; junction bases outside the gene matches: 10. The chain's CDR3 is CASSVARGLAGSAIQYF. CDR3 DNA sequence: TGTGCCAGCAGCGTAGCTAGAGGACTAGCGGGATCAGCCATTCAGTACTTC. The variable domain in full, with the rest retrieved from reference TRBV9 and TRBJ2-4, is DSGVTQTPKHLITATGQRVTLRCSPRSGDLSVYWYQQSLDQGLQFLIQYYNGEERAKGNILERFSAQQFPDLHSELNLSSLELGDSALYFCASSVARGLAGSAIQYFGAGTRLSVL.

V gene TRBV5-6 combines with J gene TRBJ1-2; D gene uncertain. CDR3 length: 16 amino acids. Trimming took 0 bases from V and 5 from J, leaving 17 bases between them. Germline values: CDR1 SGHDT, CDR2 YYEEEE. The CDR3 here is CASSLAAMLSWYGYTF. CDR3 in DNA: TGTGCCAGCAGCTTGGCCGCTATGCTATCTTGGTATGGCTACACCTTC.

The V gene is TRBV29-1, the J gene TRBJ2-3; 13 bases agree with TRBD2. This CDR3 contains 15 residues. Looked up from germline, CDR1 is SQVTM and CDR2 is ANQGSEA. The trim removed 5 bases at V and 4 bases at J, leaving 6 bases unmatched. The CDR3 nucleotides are TGCAGCGTTCTCCGGACTAGCGGGAGTTCAGATACGCAGTATTTT. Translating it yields CSVLRTSGSSDTQYF.

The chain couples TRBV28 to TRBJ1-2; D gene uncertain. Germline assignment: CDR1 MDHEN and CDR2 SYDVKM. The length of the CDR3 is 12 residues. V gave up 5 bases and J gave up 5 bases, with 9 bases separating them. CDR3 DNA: TGTGCCAGCAGTCCGCCTCAATATGGCTACACCTTC. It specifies CASSPPQYGYTF.

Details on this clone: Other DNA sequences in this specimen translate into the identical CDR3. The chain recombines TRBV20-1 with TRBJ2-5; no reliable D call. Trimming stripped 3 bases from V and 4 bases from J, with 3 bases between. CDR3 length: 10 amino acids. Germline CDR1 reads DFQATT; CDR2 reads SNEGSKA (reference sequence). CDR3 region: CSASLETQYF. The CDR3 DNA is TGCAGTGCTAGTCTAGAGACCCAGTACTTC.

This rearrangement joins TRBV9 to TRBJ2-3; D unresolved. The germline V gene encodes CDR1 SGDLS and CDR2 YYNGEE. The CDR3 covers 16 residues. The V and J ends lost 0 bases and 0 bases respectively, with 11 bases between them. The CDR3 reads CASSVDAASSTDTQYF. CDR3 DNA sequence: TGTGCCAGCAGCGTAGATGCAGCAAGTAGCACAGATACGCAGTATTTT. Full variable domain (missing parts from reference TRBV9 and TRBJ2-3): DSGVTQTPKHLITATGQRVTLRCSPRSGDLSVYWYQQSLDQGLQFLIQYYNGEERAKGNILERFSAQQFPDLHSELNLSSLELGDSALYFCASSVDAASSTDTQYFGPGTRLTVL.

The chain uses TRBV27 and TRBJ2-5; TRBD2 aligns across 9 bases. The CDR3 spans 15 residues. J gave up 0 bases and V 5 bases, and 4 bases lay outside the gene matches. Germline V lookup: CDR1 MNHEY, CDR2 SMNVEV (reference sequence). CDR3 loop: CASSRLAAYQETQYF. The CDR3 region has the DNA TGTGCCAGCAGTCGACTAGCGGCCTACCAAGAGACCCAGTACTTC.

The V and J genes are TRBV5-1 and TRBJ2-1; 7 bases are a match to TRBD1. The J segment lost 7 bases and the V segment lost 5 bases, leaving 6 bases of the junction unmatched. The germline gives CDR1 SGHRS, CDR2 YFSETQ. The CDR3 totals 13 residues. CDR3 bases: TGCGCCAGCAGTATAGGGGGCCTAAATGAGCAGTTCTTC. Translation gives CASSIGGLNEQFF. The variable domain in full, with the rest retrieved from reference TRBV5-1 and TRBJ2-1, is KAGVTQTPRYLIKTRGQQVTLSCSPISGHRSVSWYQQTPGQGLQFLFEYFSETQRNKGNFPGRFSGRQFSNSRSEMNVSTLELGDSALYLCASSIGGLNEQFFGPGTRLTVL.

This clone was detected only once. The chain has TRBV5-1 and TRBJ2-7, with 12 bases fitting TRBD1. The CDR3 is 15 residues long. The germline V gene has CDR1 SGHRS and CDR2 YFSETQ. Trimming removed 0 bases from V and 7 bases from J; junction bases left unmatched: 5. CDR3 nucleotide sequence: TGCGCCAGCAGCTTGGGAGGGACAGGGGGCGCTGAGCAGTACTTC. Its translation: CASSLGGTGGAEQYF.

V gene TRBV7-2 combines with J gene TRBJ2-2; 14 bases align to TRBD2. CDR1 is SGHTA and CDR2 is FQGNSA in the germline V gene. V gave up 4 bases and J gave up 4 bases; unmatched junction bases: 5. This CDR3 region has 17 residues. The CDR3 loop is CASSSRGLAGATGELFF. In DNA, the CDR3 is TGTGCCAGCAGCTCCCGGGGACTAGCGGGAGCCACCGGGGAGCTGTTTTTT.

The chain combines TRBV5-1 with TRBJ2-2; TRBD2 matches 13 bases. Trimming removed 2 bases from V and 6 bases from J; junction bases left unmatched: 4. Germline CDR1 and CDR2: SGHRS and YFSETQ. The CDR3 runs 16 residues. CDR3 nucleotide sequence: TGCGCCAGCAGCTTACTAGCGGGAGGGGGAGCCGGGGAGCTGTTTTTT. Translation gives CASSLLAGGGAGELFF.

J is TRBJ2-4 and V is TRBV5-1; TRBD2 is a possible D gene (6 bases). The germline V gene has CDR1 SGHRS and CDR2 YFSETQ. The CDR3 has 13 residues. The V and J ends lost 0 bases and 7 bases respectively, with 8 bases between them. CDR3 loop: CASSLAGTNIQYF. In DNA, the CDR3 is TGCGCCAGCAGCTTGGCCGGGACTAACATTCAGTACTTC.

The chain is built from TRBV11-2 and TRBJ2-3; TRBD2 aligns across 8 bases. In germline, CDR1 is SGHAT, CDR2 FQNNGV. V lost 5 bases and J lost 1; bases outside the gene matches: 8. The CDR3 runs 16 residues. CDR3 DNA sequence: TGTGCCAGCAGCATACTAGCGGCCGGCGGCACAGATACGCAGTATTTT. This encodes CASSILAAGGTDTQYF.

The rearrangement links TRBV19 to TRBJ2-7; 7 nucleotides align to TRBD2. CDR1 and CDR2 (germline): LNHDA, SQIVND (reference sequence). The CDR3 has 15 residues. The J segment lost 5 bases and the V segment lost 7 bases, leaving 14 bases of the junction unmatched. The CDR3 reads CASKISSGTENEQYF. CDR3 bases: TGTGCCAGTAAGATCTCGAGCGGGACGGAGAACGAGCAGTACTTC.

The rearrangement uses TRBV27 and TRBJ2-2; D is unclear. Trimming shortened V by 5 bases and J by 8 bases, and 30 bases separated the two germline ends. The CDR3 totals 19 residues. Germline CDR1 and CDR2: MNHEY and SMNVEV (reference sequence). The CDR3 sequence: CASSPWLASRAGGSGELFF. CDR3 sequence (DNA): TGTGCCAGCAGTCCGTGGCTGGCTAGTCGGGCAGGTGGTTCGGGGGAGCTGTTTTTT.

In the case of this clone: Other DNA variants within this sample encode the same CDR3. The CDR3 protein is CASSLGRGYGYTF. CDR3 DNA: TGTGCCAGCAGCTTAGGACGAGGCTATGGCTACACCTTC. The chain has TRBV7-8 and TRBJ1-2; D is uncertain. CDR1 and CDR2 from the germline V gene are SGHVS and FQNEAQ. The CDR3 spans 13 residues. Trimming stripped 1 base from V and 4 bases from J, with 7 bases between.

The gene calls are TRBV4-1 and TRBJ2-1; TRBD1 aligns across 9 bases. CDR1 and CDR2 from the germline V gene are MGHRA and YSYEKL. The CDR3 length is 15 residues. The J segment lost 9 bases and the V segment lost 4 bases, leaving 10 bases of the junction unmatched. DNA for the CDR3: TGCGCCAGCAGCCCTCCGGGACAGGGCGGTCCTGAGCAGTTCTTC. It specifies CASSPPGQGGPEQFF.

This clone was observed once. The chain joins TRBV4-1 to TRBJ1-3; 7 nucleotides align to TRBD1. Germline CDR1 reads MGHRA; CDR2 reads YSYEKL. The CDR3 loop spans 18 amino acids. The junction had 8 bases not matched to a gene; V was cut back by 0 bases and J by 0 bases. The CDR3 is CASSQDPQGGYSGNTIYF. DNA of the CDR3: TGCGCCAGCAGCCAAGATCCCCAGGGGGGCTACTCTGGAAACACCATATATTTT.

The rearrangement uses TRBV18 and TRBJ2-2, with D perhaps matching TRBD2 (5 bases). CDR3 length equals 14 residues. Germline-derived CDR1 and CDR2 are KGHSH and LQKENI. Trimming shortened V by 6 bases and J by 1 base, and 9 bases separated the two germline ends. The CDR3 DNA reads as TGTGCCAGCTCCCGCAGCGGGAACACCGGGGAGCTGTTTTTT. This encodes CASSRSGNTGELFF. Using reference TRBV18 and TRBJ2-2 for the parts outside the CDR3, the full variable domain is NAGVMQNPRHLVRRRGQEARLRCSPMKGHSHVYWYRQLPEEGLKFMVYLQKENIIDESGMPKERFSAEFPKEGPSILRIQQVVRGDSAAYFCASSRSGNTGELFFGEGSRLTVL.

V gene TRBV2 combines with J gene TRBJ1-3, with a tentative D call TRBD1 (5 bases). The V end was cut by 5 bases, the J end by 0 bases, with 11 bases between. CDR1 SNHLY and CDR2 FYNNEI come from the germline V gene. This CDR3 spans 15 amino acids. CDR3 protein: CASSIDSHSGNTIYF. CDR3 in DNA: TGTGCCAGCAGTATCGACAGCCACTCTGGAAACACCATATATTTT.

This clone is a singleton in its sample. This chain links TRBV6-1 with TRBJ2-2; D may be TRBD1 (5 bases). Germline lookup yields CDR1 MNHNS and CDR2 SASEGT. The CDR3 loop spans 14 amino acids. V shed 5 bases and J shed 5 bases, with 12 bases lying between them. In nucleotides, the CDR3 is TGTGCCAGCAGTCAACAGGTCAGGACCGGGGAGCTGTTTTTT. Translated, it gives CASSQQVRTGELFF.

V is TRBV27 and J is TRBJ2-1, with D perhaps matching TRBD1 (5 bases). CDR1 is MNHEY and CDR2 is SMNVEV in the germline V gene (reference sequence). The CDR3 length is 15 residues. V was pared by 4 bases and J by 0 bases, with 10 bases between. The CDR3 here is CASSYGASSYNEQFF. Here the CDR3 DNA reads TGTGCCAGCAGTTATGGGGCCAGCTCCTACAATGAGCAGTTCTTC.

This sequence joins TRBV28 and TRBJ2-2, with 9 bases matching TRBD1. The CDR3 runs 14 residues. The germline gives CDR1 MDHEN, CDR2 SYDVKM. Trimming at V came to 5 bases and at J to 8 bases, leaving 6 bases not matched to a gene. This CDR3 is CASSLTGGGGELFF. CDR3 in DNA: TGTGCCAGCAGTCTAACAGGGGGCGGAGGGGAGCTGTTTTTT.

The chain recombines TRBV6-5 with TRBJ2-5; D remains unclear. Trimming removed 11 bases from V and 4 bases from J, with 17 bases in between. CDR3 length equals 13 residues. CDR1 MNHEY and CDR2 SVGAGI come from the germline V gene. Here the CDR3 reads CAHARGYAETQYF. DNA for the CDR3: TGTGCCCACGCGAGAGGCTACGCAGAGACCCAGTACTTC.